What follows are 20 T cell receptor beta chains derived from one specimen sequenced in a study of blood T cell repertoires in COVID-19. Libraries were prepared by immunoSEQ multiplex PCR; TCRdb keeps only in-frame clonotypes and omits some of them. The sample carries about 220,000 clones, about 88% recorded once. Source material: PBMCs or T cells enriched from blood (not recorded which). The receptors were gathered from a woman aged 25-40 years who had recovered from COVID-19.

The chain carries TRBV15 and TRBJ1-1; TRBD1 matches 10 bases. V lost 4 bases and J lost 5; bases outside the gene matches: 7. This CDR3 region has 15 residues. Germline V gene sequence: CDR1 LNHNV, CDR2 YYDKDF (reference sequence). The CDR3 is CATSNRQGARTEAFF. CDR3 DNA: TGTGCCACCAGCAACCGACAGGGGGCGAGGACTGAAGCTTTCTTT.

The chain links TRBV6-1 to TRBJ2-5, with TRBD1 as a possible D gene (6 bases). CDR1 and CDR2 from the germline V gene are MNHNS and SASEGT. This CDR3 has 14 residues. Trimming left V 1 base short and J 4 bases short, with 10 bases between. The CDR3 nucleotides read TGTGCCAGCAGTGAAGTTAAAGGGGGAGAGACCCAGTACTTC. Translating it yields CASSEVKGGETQYF.

The chain combines TRBV10-3 with TRBJ2-5; D not resolved. V was cut by 6 bases and J by 2 bases, with 7 bases left in between. The germline V gene encodes CDR1 ENHRY and CDR2 SYGVKD. There are 12 residues in the CDR3. This CDR3 is CAISTNQETQYF. The CDR3 nucleotides read TGTGCCATCAGCACAAATCAAGAGACCCAGTACTTC.

The sample holds a few counts of this clone. The chain combines TRBV2 with TRBJ1-2; TRBD1 matches 7 bases. From germline, CDR1 is SNHLY and CDR2 FYNNEI. With 5 bases clipped from V and 8 bases from J, the junction kept 11 bases outside the gene matches. CDR3 length: 14 amino acids. As DNA, the CDR3 is TGTGCCAGCAGTCAGGATCAGGGGGGTTGGGGCTACACCTTC. Translation gives CASSQDQGGWGYTF.

The chain is built from TRBV7-3 and TRBJ2-1; TRBD2 matches 7 bases. Germline assignment: CDR1 SGHTA and CDR2 FQGTGA. There are 12 residues in the CDR3. Trimming removed 3 bases from V and 9 bases from J; junction bases left unmatched: 2. CDR3 nucleotide sequence: TGTGCCAGCAGCTTGAGGGAGGGTGAGCAGTTCTTC. Its protein product is CASSLREGEQFF.

The V and J genes are TRBV7-2 and TRBJ2-7, with D perhaps TRBD1 (5 bases). Trimming cost V 4 bases and J 7 bases, with 11 bases left between them. The CDR3 contains 12 residues. In germline, CDR1 is SGHTA, CDR2 FQGNSA. This chain's CDR3 is CASSYRLGEQYF. In nucleotides, the CDR3 is TGTGCCAGCAGCTACAGGTTGGGGGAGCAGTACTTC. The full variable domain, its missing parts supplied by reference TRBV7-2 and TRBJ2-7, is GAGVSQSPSNKVTEKGKDVELRCDPISGHTALYWYRQSLGQGLEFLIYFQGNSAPDKSGLPSDRFSAERTGGSVSTLTIQRTQQEDSAVYLCASSYRLGEQYFGPGTRLTVT.

This sequence joins TRBV3-1 (or the pseudogene TRBV3-2) and TRBJ2-1; D gene ambiguous. V was trimmed by 0 bases and J by 8 bases, leaving 11 bases between them. The CDR3 has 14 amino acids. Germline V gene sequence: CDR1 LGHDT, CDR2 YNNKEL (reference sequence). CDR3 bases: TGTGCCAGCAGCCAAGATCTAAGTGCGGATGAGCAGTTCTTC. Protein: CASSQDLSADEQFF.

This clone was counted once. The chain has TRBV19 and TRBJ1-5, with D tentatively TRBD1 (5 bases). Germline V gene data show CDR1 as LNHDA and CDR2 as SQIVND (reference sequence). The CDR3 is 14 amino acids. V was clipped by 1 base and J by 3 bases, with 7 bases between them. CDR3 coding DNA: TGTGCCAGTAGTATAGGGGGCGTCAATCAGCCCCAGCATTTT. Translating gives CASSIGGVNQPQHF.

The chain couples TRBV7-8 to TRBJ1-1, with 8 bases lining up with TRBD1. Per the germline V gene, CDR1 is SGHVS and CDR2 is FQNEAQ. V lost 5 bases and J lost 3; bases outside the gene matches: 5. CDR3 size: 14 residues. CDR3 bases: TGTGCCAGCAGCGCGACAGGGGAGGACACTGAAGCTTTCTTT. Translating gives CASSATGEDTEAFF.

The V gene is TRBV7-6, the J gene TRBJ2-7; TRBD1 aligns across 8 bases. V lost 5 bases and J lost 3; bases outside the gene matches: 9. The CDR3 spans 15 residues. From germline, CDR1 is SGHVS and CDR2 FNYEAQ. The CDR3 spells CASSARTGSVYEQYF. The DNA for the CDR3 is TGTGCCAGCAGCGCCAGGACAGGGAGCGTCTACGAGCAGTACTTC.

V is TRBV27 and J is TRBJ2-5; 9 bases fit TRBD2. The CDR3 spans 15 residues. The ends lost 8 bases at V and 2 bases at J; junction bases unmatched: 9. Germline V CDR1 and CDR2: MNHEY, SMNVEV (reference sequence). The CDR3 DNA reads TGTGCCAGCCGCCTCGTAGCGGGGGATCAAGAGACCCAGTACTTC. The encoded protein is CASRLVAGDQETQYF.

This chain uses TRBV6-1 with TRBJ2-3; 12 bases line up with TRBD2. Germline V gene data show CDR1 as MNHNS and CDR2 as SASEGT. The CDR3 covers 16 residues. The V gene end was trimmed by 2 bases and the J gene end by 3 bases; junction bases not matched to a gene: 3. The CDR3 loop reads CASSELTSGGTDTQYF. The CDR3 coding sequence is TGTGCCAGCAGTGAACTGACTAGCGGGGGAACAGATACGCAGTATTTT.

The chain combines TRBV5-6 with TRBJ2-1, with D possibly matching TRBD2 (6 bases). The V end was cut by 4 bases, the J end by 4 bases, with 9 bases between. The CDR3 is 13 residues long. Germline V gene sequence: CDR1 SGHDT, CDR2 YYEEEE. This CDR3 reads CASSQTSYNEQFF. The CDR3 region has the DNA TGTGCCAGCAGCCAGACTAGTTACAATGAGCAGTTCTTC.

The chain recombines TRBV7-8 with TRBJ2-7, with 7 bases that match TRBD2. Germline trimming cut 5 bases from V and 3 bases from J; bases unmatched to any gene: 7. Germline CDR1 SGHVS, CDR2 FQNEAQ. This CDR3 comprises 14 residues. The CDR3 sequence is CASSTLGGGYEQYF. CDR3 in DNA: TGTGCCAGCAGCACCCTGGGCGGGGGCTACGAGCAGTACTTC.

The rearrangement links TRBV6-2 or TRBV6-3 to TRBJ2-5; 9 positions match TRBD1. The CDR3 totals 16 residues. J gave up 4 bases and V 2 bases, and 8 bases lay outside the gene matches. CDR1 MNHEY and CDR2 SVGEGT come from the germline V gene. CDR3: CASSYLTDRGGETQYF. The CDR3 DNA is TGTGCCAGCAGTTACCTTACTGACAGGGGGGGAGAGACCCAGTACTTC.

The chain joins TRBV7-2 to TRBJ1-2; tentative D call: TRBD1 (5 bases). The germline gives CDR1 SGHTA, CDR2 FQGNSA. V was cut by 1 base and J by 0 bases, with 9 bases left in between. This CDR3 region has 15 residues. CDR3 bases: TGTGCCAGCAGCTTAGGGGGCACCTCTAACTATGGCTACACCTTC. It specifies CASSLGGTSNYGYTF.

The rearrangement joins TRBV10-3 to TRBJ2-7; 8 bases fit TRBD1. CDR3 length: 14 amino acids. Looked up from germline, CDR1 is ENHRY and CDR2 is SYGVKD. The J segment lost 7 bases and the V segment lost 10 bases, leaving 15 bases of the junction unmatched. CDR3 bases: TGTGCCACCCGTAATGGCCAGGGGGCTGAAGAGCAGTACTTC. Its protein product is CATRNGQGAEEQYF.

The chain employs TRBV7-6 and TRBJ2-5; 7 bases align to TRBD2. Germline loops: CDR1 SGHVS, CDR2 FNYEAQ. The CDR3 totals 14 residues. The V gene end was trimmed by 5 bases and the J gene end by 3 bases; junction bases not matched to a gene: 6. The chain's CDR3 is CASSHGSGEETQYF. Here the CDR3 DNA reads TGTGCCAGCAGCCATGGCAGCGGGGAAGAGACCCAGTACTTC. Based on the CDR3 plus reference TRBV7-6 and TRBJ2-5, the full variable domain is GAGVSQSPRYKVTKRGQDVALRCDPISGHVSLYWYRQALGQGPEFLTYFNYEAQQDKSGLPNDRFSAERPEGSISTLTIQRTEQRDSAMYRCASSHGSGEETQYFGPGTRLLVL.

J is TRBJ2-1 and V is TRBV19; 11 positions match TRBD2. The CDR3 is made up of 16 amino acids. The V and J ends lost 4 bases and 8 bases, in that order; junction bases with no gene match: 10. Germline values: CDR1 LNHDA, CDR2 SQIVND (reference sequence). The CDR3 DNA reads TGTGCCAGTAGTACAAACTTAGCGGGGGGGCCTTATGAGCAGTTCTTC. It specifies CASSTNLAGGPYEQFF.

The rearrangement links TRBV4-3 to TRBJ1-2; weak D call: TRBD1 (6 bases). Trimming shortened V by 0 bases and J by 3 bases, and 11 bases separated the two germline ends. The CDR3 extends over 15 amino acids. Germline lookup yields CDR1 LGHNA and CDR2 YSLEER. The CDR3 loop reads CASSQDSGGHYGYTF. The CDR3 DNA reads as TGCGCCAGCAGCCAAGATTCGGGGGGCCACTATGGCTACACCTTC.